These 28 T cell receptor beta chains were sequenced from one sample in a study of CD8+CD57+ T cells in acquired aplastic anemia. All patients picked for sequencing had shown, by flow cytometry, an expansion of CD8+CD57+ cells. The use of genomic DNA as template underpinned the TCR beta VDJ and CDR3 profiling. MiXCR was run by TCRdb on the reads, yielding one entry per CDR3 protein. In the table there are a few hundred thousand distinct CDR3 sequences, 82% of which are singletons. Specimen: sorted CD4+, CD8+, or CD8+CD57+ T cells (not recorded which) from PBMCs. These receptors were taken from a human donor with aplastic anemia.

For this clonotype: Its ends do not fully match the called genes, so a read error is possible. This chain joins TRBV2 and TRBJ2-1; maybe TRBD2 (6 bases). Germline lookup yields CDR1 SNHLY and CDR2 FYNNEI. CDR3 length: 16 residues. CDR3 protein: CASSEAGRNQPQQHCF. CDR3 coding DNA: TGTGCCAGCAGCGAAGCGGGTAGAAATCAGCCCCAGCAGCATTGCTTC.

This clonotype has just a few counts. The chain combines TRBV7-9 with TRBJ2-1, with D hard to call. CDR3 size: 14 residues. Trimming removed 1 base from V and 6 bases from J, with 10 bases in between. The germline CDR1 and CDR2 sequences are SEHNR and FQNEAQ (reference sequence). The CDR3 protein is CASSLVLGRNEQFF. In DNA form, the CDR3 reads TGTGCCAGCAGCTTAGTGTTAGGTCGCAATGAGCAGTTCTTC.

This clonotype was observed once. The rearrangement uses TRBV5-5 and TRBJ1-1, with 9 bases lining up with TRBD1. The CDR3 spans 15 residues. V lost 2 bases to trimming and J lost 1 base; unmatched junction nucleotides: 3. Germline values: CDR1 SGHKS, CDR2 YYEKEE (reference sequence). CDR3 sequence: CASSFGTGWNTEAFF. The CDR3 DNA follows: TGTGCCAGCAGCTTCGGGACAGGGTGGAACACTGAAGCTTTCTTT.

The chain recombines TRBV2 with TRBJ2-7, with D unclear. The length of the CDR3 is 11 residues. CDR1 SNHLY and CDR2 FYNNEI come from the germline V gene. V was pared by 1 base and J by 9 bases, with 7 bases between. The CDR3 loop is CASSEGHGQYF. Written as DNA, the CDR3 is TGTGCCAGCAGTGAAGGACACGGGCAGTACTTC.

A remark on this clonotype: One end of the junction does not line up with germline, which may come from a read error. The chain links TRBV7-3 to TRBJ2-3; 7 nucleotides align to TRBD2. The germline V gene has CDR1 SGHTA and CDR2 FQGTGA. The CDR3 extends over 13 amino acids. Here the CDR3 DNA reads TGTGCCAGCGGGGACGGGGGGAGGGCTAGGCAGTCTTTT. Translating it yields CASGDGGRARQSF.

This clonotype was seen just once. The gene calls are TRBV24-1 and TRBJ2-7; D is undetermined. CDR1 is KGHDR, CDR2 SFDVKD, per germline. V lost 4 bases, J lost 0 bases, and 9 bases lay in between. This CDR3 is built from 14 residues. This chain's CDR3 is CATSDNKSSYEQYF. CDR3 bases: TGTGCCACCAGTGACAACAAAAGCTCCTACGAGCAGTACTTC.

This clonotype was seen many times. The V gene is TRBV15, the J gene TRBJ1-3; 9 bases are a match to TRBD1. The CDR3 spans 15 residues. CDR1 and CDR2 (germline): LNHNV, YYDKDF (reference sequence). V gave up 4 bases and J gave up 4 bases; unmatched junction bases: 5. The CDR3 coding sequence is TGTGCCACCAGCATCGACGGGACAGGGGGAAACACCATATATTTT. This codes for CATSIDGTGGNTIYF.

With respect to this clonotype: Because it lacks the conserved phenylalanine or tryptophan at the end, this CDR3 is likely a read error. No DNA is shown, since the ends of the CDR3 on it are uncertain; the CDR3 is the one TCRdb lists. The chain employs TRBV7-9 and TRBJ2-3; the table's D call of TRBD1 was not tested on the DNA. The CDR3 is made up of 13 amino acids, end residues included. Germline V lookup: CDR1 SEHNR, CDR2 FQNEAQ (reference sequence). Here the CDR3 reads CAYEDGGNDTPYY.

This clonotype was seen a single time. This chain links TRBV7-9 with TRBJ2-5, with D perhaps matching TRBD2 (6 bases). Germline V CDR1 and CDR2: SEHNR, FQNEAQ (reference sequence). The V gene lost 3 bases and the J gene lost 14 bases, with 25 bases spanning the gap. There are 15 residues in the CDR3. The CDR3 reads CASSLEGNNSPLHYF. The CDR3 region has the DNA TGTGCCAGCAGCTTGGAGGGTAATAATTCACCCCTCCACTACTTC.

V gene TRBV7-9 combines with J gene TRBJ2-3; a possible D gene is TRBD2 (6 bases). The CDR3 consists of 14 residues. V was clipped by 0 bases and J by 9 bases, with 13 bases between them. The germline V gene has CDR1 SEHNR and CDR2 FQNEAQ (reference sequence). The chain's CDR3 is CASSLAGGAGTQYF. The CDR3 bases are TGTGCCAGCAGCTTAGCGGGAGGCGCCGGGACGCAGTATTTT.

On this clonotype itself: The conserved closing phenylalanine or tryptophan is absent in this CDR3, likely reflecting a read error. It is unclear where the CDR3 begins or ends on the DNA, so no DNA is shown, and the CDR3 is as TCRdb lists it. This chain uses TRBV9 with TRBJ1-3. Termini included, the CDR3 measures 13 amino acids. Per the germline V gene, CDR1 is SGDLS and CDR2 is YYNGEE. The CDR3 here is CASSGDYENTVNI.

A word on this clonotype: This CDR3 is missing its conserved last phenylalanine or tryptophan, likely due to a read error. The DNA is omitted, as the CDR3 cannot be located on it reliably, and the CDR3 follows TCRdb's listing. The chain combines TRBV2 with TRBJ1-2. Germline lookup yields CDR1 SNHLY and CDR2 FYNNEI. The CDR3 extends over 15 residues, inclusive of both ends. This CDR3 reads CASSFTSAMGSSSGQ.

About this clonotype: Since no conserved phenylalanine or tryptophan closes the CDR3, a read error is the likely cause. The chain recombines TRBV2 with TRBJ1-1; 7 nucleotides agree with TRBD1. Germline V lookup: CDR1 SNHLY, CDR2 FYNNEI. The CDR3 has 15 residues. The CDR3 sequence is CASSLGLTGNTEAFL. DNA for the CDR3: TGTGCCAGCAGCTTAGGGCTGACAGGGAACACGGAAGCTTTCTTA.

The rearrangement joins TRBV24-1 to TRBJ2-3; the match to TRBD2 covers 7 bases. The CDR3 has 14 amino acids. Germline V gives CDR1 KGHDR, CDR2 SFDVKD. The trim removed 6 bases at V and 2 bases at J, leaving 4 bases unmatched. In DNA, the CDR3 is TGTGCCACCAGTACGCGGGGGACCACAGATACGCAGTATTTT. Translation: CATSTRGTTDTQYF.

The CDR3 loop reads CASSGTSGGPSAGELFF. DNA for the CDR3: TGTGCCAGCAGTGGGACTAGCGGGGGGCCGTCGGCCGGGGAGCTGTTTTTT. The rearrangement joins TRBV25-1 to TRBJ2-2; 14 bases align to TRBD2. Germline-derived CDR1 and CDR2 are MGHDK and SYGVNS. The V segment lost 4 bases and the J segment 6 bases; nucleotides outside the gene matches: 7. CDR3 length: 17 residues.

For this clonotype: A junction end diverges from the germline sequence, so it may reflect a read error. V is TRBV7-8 and J is TRBJ2-2, with D possibly matching TRBD2 (5 bases). The CDR3 spans 12 residues. Germline V lookup: CDR1 SGHVS, CDR2 FQNEAQ. CDR3 in amino acids: CASSLHPGGLFF. CDR3 bases: TGTGCCAGCAGCTTACACCCCGGCGGGCTGTTCTTT.

This clonotype appeared once. The rearrangement links TRBV5-6 to TRBJ2-5, with TRBD2 matching 9 bases. With 0 bases clipped from V and 4 bases from J, the junction kept 7 bases outside the gene matches. The germline CDR1 and CDR2 sequences are SGHDT and YYEEEE. The CDR3 contains 16 residues. CDR3 DNA: TGTGCCAGCAGCTTGGGGGAGGCGGGGGGGTTAGAGACCCAGTACTTC. It specifies CASSLGEAGGLETQYF.

To note about this clonotype: Possible read error: a much larger clone is one base away. V gene TRBV7-2 combines with J gene TRBJ2-1; D is unresolved. V lost 7 bases and J 5 bases, leaving 15 bases between the germline ends. The CDR3 is made up of 14 amino acids. The germline V gene has CDR1 SGHTA and CDR2 FQGNSA. CDR3 protein: CASTFNASHNEQFF. The CDR3 DNA reads TGTGCCAGCACCTTCAACGCGAGCCACAATGAGCAGTTCTTC.

The chain combines TRBV13 with TRBJ1-6; TRBD1 agrees at 8 bases. After removal of 3 bases from V and 6 bases from J, the junction contained 7 bases not matched to a gene. The CDR3 is made up of 16 amino acids. The germline CDR1 and CDR2 sequences are PRHDT and FYEKMQ (reference sequence). The CDR3 DNA reads as TGTGCCAGCAGCTTGGCGAGTGGGACAGGTAATTCACCCCTCCACTTT. Translation: CASSLASGTGNSPLHF.

This clonotype was seen a single time. The junction shows a germline mismatch at one end, possibly a read error. The chain has TRBV5-4 and TRBJ1-1, with a weak D call TRBD1 (6 bases). This CDR3 has 14 amino acids. Germline-derived CDR1 and CDR2 are SGHNT and YYREEE (reference sequence). Here the CDR3 reads CVSSLTGGGTEASF. DNA for the CDR3: TGTGTCAGCAGCTTAACGGGCGGGGGCACTGAAGCTTCCTTT. The full variable domain, rest sourced from reference TRBV5-4 and TRBJ1-1, is ETGVTQSPTHLIKTRGQQVTLRCSSQSGHNTVSWYQQALGQGPQFIFQYYREEENGRGNFPPRFSGLQFPNYSSELNVNALELDDSALYLCVSSLTGGGTEASFGQGTRLTVV.

This clonotype showed up just a few times. The junction does not match germline at one end; this may be a read error. V gene TRBV7-9 combines with J gene TRBJ2-2; D is uncertain. CDR1 is SEHNR, CDR2 FQNEAQ, per germline (reference sequence). The CDR3 covers 11 residues. The CDR3 DNA reads as TGCGCCAGCAGCTTGTCCGGGGAGCTGTTTTTT. As protein: CASSLSGELFF.

In regard to this clonotype: Mismatch with germline at one junction end may stem from a read error. The chain combines TRBV10-3 with TRBJ2-7, with D unclear. Germline V gene sequence: CDR1 ENHRY, CDR2 SYGVKD. This CDR3 contains 14 residues. As DNA, the CDR3 is TGTGCCATCAGTGAGTACCGAGGCTCCTCAGAGCAGTCATTT. Its protein product is CAISEYRGSSEQSF.

The J gene is TRBJ2-7, the V gene TRBV20-1; D ambiguous. Trimming removed 6 bases from V and 2 bases from J, with 11 bases in between. The CDR3 spans 12 residues. CDR1 is DFQATT, CDR2 SNEGSKA, per germline (reference sequence). The CDR3 nucleotides read TGCAGTGCCCTTGGCAGTACCTACGAGCAGTACTTC. It is translated as CSALGSTYEQYF.

The V call is TRBV4-1, the J call TRBJ2-1; no reliable D call. V gave up 6 bases and J gave up 1 base, with 13 bases separating them. CDR1 and CDR2 from the germline V gene are MGHRA and YSYEKL. This CDR3 comprises 15 residues. CDR3 nucleotides: TGCGCCAGCAGTGGCCCGGGTGGATCCTACAATGAGCAGTTCTTC. It yields the protein CASSGPGGSYNEQFF.

The chain uses TRBV9 and TRBJ2-1; 11 positions match TRBD2. The junction had 3 bases not matched to a gene; V was cut back by 4 bases and J by 6 bases. CDR1 SGDLS and CDR2 YYNGEE come from the germline V gene. There are 14 residues in the CDR3. The CDR3 here is CASSTSGSGNEQFF. Written as DNA, the CDR3 is TGTGCCAGCAGCACTAGCGGGAGCGGCAATGAGCAGTTCTTC.

Remarks on this clonotype: This CDR3 fails to terminate in the conserved phenylalanine or tryptophan, so it likely reflects a read error. No DNA is shown, since the ends of the CDR3 on it are uncertain; the CDR3 is the one TCRdb lists. The chain couples TRBV7-9 to TRBJ2-3; the DNA was not compared with TRBD1, the D call given in the table. The CDR3 comprises 13 residues, both ends counted. Germline values: CDR1 SEHNR, CDR2 FQNEAQ (reference sequence). CDR3 sequence reads: CASSHGGGDAQDE.

The chain couples TRBV2 to TRBJ2-5; D is possibly TRBD1 or TRBD2 (5 bases each). The CDR3 totals 12 residues. CDR1 and CDR2 (germline): SNHLY, FYNNEI. The V end was cut by 6 bases, the J end by 11 bases, with 16 bases between. Here the CDR3 reads CASSESEGQQYF. Here the CDR3 DNA reads TGTGCCAGCAGCGAATCAGAGGGGCAGCAGTACTTC.

The V and J genes are TRBV11-3 and TRBJ2-3; maybe TRBD2 (6 bases). CDR1 is SGHNT, CDR2 YENEEA, per germline. The CDR3 runs to 15 residues. V lost 0 bases and J 5 bases, leaving 12 bases between the germline ends. The DNA for the CDR3 is TGTGCCAGCAGCTTAGATATTAGCGGAATAGATACGCAGTATTTT. Its translation: CASSLDISGIDTQYF.